The source of this T cell receptor beta chain is a study of T-cell reconstitution after alpha-beta-depleted transplantation in children. Construction of the TCRbeta library involved unique molecular identifiers. TCRdb passed the PCR reads through MiXCR, listing each CDR3 protein once. This table has approximately 500,000 distinct CDR3 sequences, 25% to 30% appearing once. With respect to this clonotype: Its antigen remains unknown.

Germline CDR1 and CDR2: SGHTS and YDEGEE. The CDR3 extends over 15 amino acids. Trimming removed 0 bases at V and 4 bases at J, with 11 bases between. Study-wide points: At one year after transplant, newly produced T cells mostly accounted for T-cell counts and diversity. Two months or so post-transplant, alpha-beta T cells reportedly derived from several hundred expanded graft clones.

J is TRBJ1-5 and V is TRBV5-8; D gene unclear. Sequenced here: PBMCs, sampled before TCRalphabeta/CD19-depleted stem cell transplant. This receptor was taken from a boy in the first two years of life with Wiskott-Aldrich syndrome, due to receive a stem cell transplant. The CDR3 loop is CASSLGRLANQPQHF. The DNA of the CDR3 is TGTGCCAGCAGCTTGGGACGATTGGCGAATCAGCCCCAGCATTTT.